The 17 T cell receptor beta chains below were found in one sample sequenced in a study of beta chain features in type 1 diabetes. Expressed TCRB transcripts were sequenced because the entire RNA isolate underwent reverse transcription. Measured with immunoSEQ multiplex PCR; TCRdb has only the in-frame clones, and not every one. The sample shows 350,000 to 400,000 clones, roughly 16% of them seen only once. What was sequenced was naive CD4+ T cells from blood. Source of these receptors: a woman between 18 and 30 years old in good health.

The gene calls are TRBV30 and TRBJ2-1; possibly TRBD2 for D (6 bases). Germline V gene data show CDR1 as GTSNPN and CDR2 as SVGIG (reference sequence). There are 14 residues in the CDR3. V lost 5 bases to trimming and J lost 2 bases, with 13 bases between them. CDR3 sequence: CAWSAGITYNEQFF. The CDR3, as DNA: TGTGCCTGGTCCGCGGGAATCACCTACAATGAGCAGTTCTTC. The full variable domain, its missing parts supplied by reference TRBV30 and TRBJ2-1, is SQTIHQWPATLVQPVGSPLSLECTVEGTSNPNLYWYRQAAGRGLQLLFYSVGIGQISSEVPQNLSASRPQDRQFILSSKKLLLSDSGFYLCAWSAGITYNEQFFGPGTRLTVL.

This clone came up a few times. The chain couples TRBV28 to TRBJ1-2, with 7 bases identical to TRBD1. The CDR3 runs 13 residues. In germline, CDR1 is MDHEN, CDR2 SYDVKM. V gave up 5 bases and J gave up 4 bases; unmatched junction bases: 4. The CDR3 sequence: CASSQGVGYGYTF. CDR3 DNA: TGTGCCAGCAGTCAGGGGGTGGGCTATGGCTACACCTTC.

This sequence joins TRBV7-9 and TRBJ2-2, with D maybe TRBD1 (6 bases). V gave up 3 bases and J gave up 4 bases, with 9 bases separating them. Germline V gene sequence: CDR1 SEHNR, CDR2 FQNEAQ (reference sequence). The CDR3 length is 14 residues. The CDR3 nucleotides read TGTGCCAGCAGCTTTGGACAGCGCACCGGGGAGCTGTTTTTT. Translating it yields CASSFGQRTGELFF.

The chain joins TRBV19 to TRBJ2-7, with 8 bases identical to TRBD1. Germline V gives CDR1 LNHDA, CDR2 SQIVND (reference sequence). Trimming took 3 bases from V and 5 from J; bases not matched to a gene: 6. The CDR3 runs 14 residues. The CDR3 sequence is CASSIGRGLDEQYF. The CDR3 coding sequence is TGTGCCAGTAGTATTGGCAGGGGGCTCGACGAGCAGTACTTC.

The chain is built from TRBV4-2 and TRBJ2-6, with 7 bases that match TRBD2. From germline, CDR1 is LGHNA and CDR2 YNFKEQ. This CDR3 has 16 amino acids. The J segment lost 3 bases and the V segment lost 1 base, leaving 3 bases of the junction unmatched. The CDR3 is CASSQVGEGGANVLTF. For the CDR3, the DNA is TGTGCCAGCAGCCAAGTAGGGGAGGGTGGGGCCAACGTCCTGACTTTC.

This clone was seen only a few times. The chain combines TRBV29-1 with TRBJ2-7; D is undetermined. The CDR3 contains 11 residues. Germline CDR1 is SQVTM and CDR2 is ANQGSEA. Trimming stripped 2 bases from V and 3 bases from J, with 5 bases between. Written as DNA, the CDR3 is TGCAGCGTTGAAATTATCTACGAGCAGTACTTC. This translates into CSVEIIYEQYF.

This clone was counted only a few times. This chain connects TRBV28 to TRBJ2-5, with 7 bases aligning to TRBD2. The junction had 5 bases not matched to a gene; V was cut back by 5 bases and J by 5 bases. The CDR3 has 13 amino acids. CDR1 is MDHEN and CDR2 is SYDVKM in the germline V gene. CDR3 DNA: TGTGCCAGCAGTGGCGGGAGCCCGGAGACCCAGTACTTC. It is translated as CASSGGSPETQYF.

V gene TRBV6-4 combines with J gene TRBJ1-5; 7 bases fit TRBD1. Losses at the gene ends were 8 bases for V and 6 bases for J; bases not matched to a gene: 10. Germline V CDR1 and CDR2: MRHNA, SNTAGT. The CDR3 extends over 14 amino acids. As DNA, the CDR3 is TGTGCCAGCTCGTCGACAGGGTGGTCTCAGCCCCAGCATTTT. Translation: CASSSTGWSQPQHF.

V is TRBV7-6 and J is TRBJ1-2, with D uncertain. V lost 3 bases and J lost 0, with 8 bases in between. Germline-derived CDR1 and CDR2 are SGHVS and FNYEAQ. The CDR3 loop spans 14 amino acids. DNA of the CDR3: TGTGCCAGCAGCTTCAACGGGGCTAACTATGGCTACACCTTC. This translates into CASSFNGANYGYTF.

The chain recombines TRBV10-3 with TRBJ1-5; D call uncertain. V lost 4 bases to trimming and J lost 0 bases, with 7 bases between them. In germline, CDR1 is ENHRY, CDR2 SYGVKD. The CDR3 runs to 14 residues. The CDR3 region is CAISGGYSNQPQHF. The CDR3 DNA follows: TGTGCCATCAGTGGAGGATATAGCAATCAGCCCCAGCATTTT.

This clone was observed a few times. The chain combines TRBV6-6 with TRBJ1-5; 8 bases align to TRBD1. With 6 bases clipped from V and 7 bases from J, the junction kept 5 bases outside the gene matches. The germline CDR1 and CDR2 sequences are MNHNY and SVGAGI (reference sequence). The CDR3 is 13 amino acids. This CDR3 is CASRDRVQQPQHF. DNA for the CDR3: TGTGCCAGCAGGGACAGGGTCCAGCAGCCCCAGCATTTT.

V and J are TRBV9 and TRBJ2-5; TRBD1 matches 9 bases. The germline V gene has CDR1 SGDLS and CDR2 YYNGEE. The CDR3 has 14 amino acids. Losses at the gene ends were 3 bases for V and 9 bases for J; bases not matched to a gene: 9. CDR3 sequence: CASSARQGDGAQYF. In nucleotides, the CDR3 is TGTGCCAGCAGCGCCCGACAGGGGGACGGGGCCCAGTACTTC.

This clone was detected only a few times. The CDR3 loop is CSARGPGQKYF. The CDR3 DNA reads as TGCAGTGCTAGAGGCCCCGGACAGAAGTACTTC. The genes are TRBV20-1 and TRBJ2-7; tentatively, D is TRBD1 (6 bases). This CDR3 is built from 11 residues. The germline V gene encodes CDR1 DFQATT and CDR2 SNEGSKA (reference sequence). Trimming pared 1 base from V and 11 bases from J, leaving 12 bases between.

The chain recombines TRBV5-1 with TRBJ1-1, with 10 positions matching TRBD1. Trimming cost V 0 bases and J 4 bases; bases outside gene matches: 0. The CDR3 has 14 amino acids. CDR1 is SGHRS, CDR2 YFSETQ, per germline. CDR3 coding DNA: TGCGCCAGCAGCTTGGGACAGGGGGCCACTGAAGCTTTCTTT. This gives the protein CASSLGQGATEAFF.

This chain joins TRBV30 and TRBJ1-5; no clear D. Trimming took off 2 bases at V and 6 bases at J, with 11 bases between the two ends. Per germline, CDR1 GTSNPN and CDR2 SVGIG (reference sequence). The CDR3 totals 13 residues. Here the CDR3 reads CAWSRGGSQPQHF. CDR3 bases: TGTGCCTGGAGTCGGGGAGGGTCTCAGCCCCAGCATTTT.

This clone was detected a few times. The J gene is TRBJ2-1, the V gene TRBV7-2; D is perhaps TRBD2 (5 bases). Trimming pared 4 bases from V and 5 bases from J, leaving 9 bases between. CDR1 and CDR2 (germline): SGHTA, FQGNSA. This CDR3 comprises 13 residues. CDR3 protein: CASSSLADNEQFF. CDR3 bases: TGTGCCAGCAGCTCCCTAGCCGACAATGAGCAGTTCTTC. Combining the CDR3 with reference TRBV7-2 and TRBJ2-1 gives the whole variable domain GAGVSQSPSNKVTEKGKDVELRCDPISGHTALYWYRQSLGQGLEFLIYFQGNSAPDKSGLPSDRFSAERTGGSVSTLTIQRTQQEDSAVYLCASSSLADNEQFFGPGTRLTVL.

The V call is TRBV30, the J call TRBJ2-7; the match to TRBD1 covers 8 bases. After removal of 5 bases from V and 5 bases from J, the junction contained 11 bases not matched to a gene. CDR3 length equals 14 residues. CDR1 and CDR2 (germline): GTSNPN, SVGIG (reference sequence). The CDR3 nucleotides are TGTGCCTGGCTACGATCCCAGGGGGCCCACGAGCAGTACTTC. Amino acids: CAWLRSQGAHEQYF.